The clone carrying this TCR beta chain was recorded only once. Germline trimming cut 5 bases from V and 2 bases from J; bases unmatched to any gene: 3. The germline CDR1 and CDR2 sequences are MNHEY and SMNVEV (reference sequence). This CDR3 is built from 15 residues. This sample was included in a study of blood T cell repertoires in COVID-19. Under the authors' procedure: Cell counts per sample came from amplifying reference gene primers. Sequencing used immunoSEQ multiplex PCR; TCRdb keeps in-frame clones, though not all of them. V, J and clone size reflect that table, while D and trimming were determined from the DNA. The sample carries tens of thousands of clones, over 60% recorded once.

The specimen was peripheral blood. The TCR sequence derives from an elderly woman with active or convalescent COVID-19. The chain couples TRBV27 to TRBJ2-1; 10 bases are shared with TRBD1. CDR3 nucleotide sequence: TGTGCCAGCAGTCAGGGACAGGGGACCTACAATGAGCAGTTCTTC. Residues: CASSQGQGTYNEQFF.